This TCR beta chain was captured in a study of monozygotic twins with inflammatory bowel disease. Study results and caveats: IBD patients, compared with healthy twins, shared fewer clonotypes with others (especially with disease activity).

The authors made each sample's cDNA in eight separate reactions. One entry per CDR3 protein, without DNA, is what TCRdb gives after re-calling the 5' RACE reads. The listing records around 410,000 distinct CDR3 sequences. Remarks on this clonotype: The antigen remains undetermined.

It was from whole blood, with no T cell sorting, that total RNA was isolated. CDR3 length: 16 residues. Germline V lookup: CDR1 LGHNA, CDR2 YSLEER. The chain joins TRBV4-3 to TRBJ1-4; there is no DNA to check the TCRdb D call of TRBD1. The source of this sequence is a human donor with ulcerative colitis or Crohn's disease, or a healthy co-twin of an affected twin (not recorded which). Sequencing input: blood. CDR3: CASSPHRGQLNEKLFF.